What follows are 9 T cell receptor beta chains derived from one specimen sequenced in a study of shared clonotypes between healthy human individuals. Clones were read by immunoSEQ multiplex PCR, and TCRdb kept only the in-frame ones, dropping some. Among around 550,000 clones listed, 90% to 96% were seen once. Material: naive CD4+ T cells sorted from blood. The sample's subset: CD45RA+ positively selected. The receptors here all came from a woman in her thirties in good health.

The chain has TRBV28 and TRBJ2-7, with D possibly matching TRBD1 (6 bases). The CDR3 covers 14 residues. Germline V CDR1 and CDR2: MDHEN, SYDVKM. The V and J ends lost 8 bases and 0 bases respectively, with 14 bases between them. This CDR3 is CASGNLQGSYEQYF. The CDR3 region has the DNA TGTGCCAGCGGAAACCTACAGGGCTCCTACGAGCAGTACTTC.

The chain links TRBV15 to TRBJ2-5; tentative D call: TRBD2 (6 bases). The CDR3 contains 14 residues. Trimming pared 0 bases from V and 3 bases from J, leaving 8 bases between. The germline gives CDR1 LNHNV, CDR2 YYDKDF (reference sequence). The CDR3 nucleotides read TGTGCCACCAGCAGAGATAGCGGCGAAGAGACCCAGTACTTC. Its translation: CATSRDSGEETQYF.

The DNA for the CDR3 is TGTGCCAGCAGTCCGGGACATGGCACAGATACGCAGTATTTT. Translating it yields CASSPGHGTDTQYF. The gene calls are TRBV11-3 and TRBJ2-3, with D possibly matching TRBD1 (6 bases). Germline V gene sequence: CDR1 SGHNT, CDR2 YENEEA. The CDR3 totals 14 residues. The V and J ends lost 6 bases and 1 base respectively, with 11 bases between them. The complete variable domain, with remaining parts taken from reference TRBV11-3 and TRBJ2-3, reads EAGVVQSPRYKIIEKKQPVAFWCNPISGHNTLYWYLQNLGQGPELLIRYENEEAVDDSQLPKDRFSAERLKGVDSTLKIQPAELGDSAVYLCASSPGHGTDTQYFGPGTRLTVL.

The chain employs TRBV9 and TRBJ2-7, with D possibly being TRBD2 (6 bases). V lost 1 base and J lost 4, with 12 bases in between. Germline V gene sequence: CDR1 SGDLS, CDR2 YYNGEE. The CDR3 extends over 14 amino acids. The CDR3 is CASSVLSSGYEQYF. The CDR3 DNA follows: TGTGCCAGCAGCGTACTAAGTAGCGGTTACGAGCAGTACTTC.

The gene calls are TRBV6-6 and TRBJ2-5, with unresolved D. The DNA end is a closer match to TRBJ2-7, so the J assignment may be wrong. Germline lookup yields CDR1 MNHNY and CDR2 SVGAGI (reference sequence). CDR3 length: 12 amino acids. In DNA form, the CDR3 reads TGTGCCAGCGGTAGGAGCTCCTACGAGCAGTACTTC. It is translated as CASGRSSYEQYF.

The genes are TRBV29-1 and TRBJ2-7; TRBD2 aligns across 9 bases. Unmatched junction bases numbered 3, after V lost 2 bases and J lost 7 bases. Germline lookup yields CDR1 SQVTM and CDR2 ANQGSEA. This CDR3 region has 12 residues. The CDR3 sequence: CSVERTSGEQYF. The CDR3 coding sequence is TGCAGCGTTGAACGTACTAGCGGGGAGCAGTACTTC.

The rearrangement links TRBV28 to TRBJ2-5; D is unresolved. The J call may be wrong; the DNA end is better matched by TRBJ2-7. Germline V gives CDR1 MDHEN, CDR2 SYDVKM. CDR3 size: 12 residues. The CDR3, as DNA: TGTGCCAGCAGTTTATCCGACTACGAGCAGTACTTC. It codes for CASSLSDYEQYF.

The J gene is TRBJ1-4, the V gene TRBV7-8; possibly TRBD1 for D (6 bases). Germline CDR1 is SGHVS and CDR2 is FQNEAQ. V was trimmed by 7 bases and J by 4 bases, leaving 13 bases between them. The CDR3 runs to 14 residues. Here the CDR3 DNA reads TGTGCCAGCACTGGGGGCAGGATTAATGAAAAACTGTTTTTT. Translation gives CASTGGRINEKLFF.

The chain recombines TRBV15 with TRBJ2-7; 11 nucleotides align to TRBD2. V dropped 8 bases and J dropped 2; count of bases not matched to a gene: 8. This CDR3 region has 15 residues. Looked up from germline, CDR1 is LNHNV and CDR2 is YYDKDF (reference sequence). CDR3 loop: CATAVGTSGTYEQYF. The CDR3 coding sequence is TGTGCCACCGCAGTAGGGACTAGCGGAACCTACGAGCAGTACTTC.